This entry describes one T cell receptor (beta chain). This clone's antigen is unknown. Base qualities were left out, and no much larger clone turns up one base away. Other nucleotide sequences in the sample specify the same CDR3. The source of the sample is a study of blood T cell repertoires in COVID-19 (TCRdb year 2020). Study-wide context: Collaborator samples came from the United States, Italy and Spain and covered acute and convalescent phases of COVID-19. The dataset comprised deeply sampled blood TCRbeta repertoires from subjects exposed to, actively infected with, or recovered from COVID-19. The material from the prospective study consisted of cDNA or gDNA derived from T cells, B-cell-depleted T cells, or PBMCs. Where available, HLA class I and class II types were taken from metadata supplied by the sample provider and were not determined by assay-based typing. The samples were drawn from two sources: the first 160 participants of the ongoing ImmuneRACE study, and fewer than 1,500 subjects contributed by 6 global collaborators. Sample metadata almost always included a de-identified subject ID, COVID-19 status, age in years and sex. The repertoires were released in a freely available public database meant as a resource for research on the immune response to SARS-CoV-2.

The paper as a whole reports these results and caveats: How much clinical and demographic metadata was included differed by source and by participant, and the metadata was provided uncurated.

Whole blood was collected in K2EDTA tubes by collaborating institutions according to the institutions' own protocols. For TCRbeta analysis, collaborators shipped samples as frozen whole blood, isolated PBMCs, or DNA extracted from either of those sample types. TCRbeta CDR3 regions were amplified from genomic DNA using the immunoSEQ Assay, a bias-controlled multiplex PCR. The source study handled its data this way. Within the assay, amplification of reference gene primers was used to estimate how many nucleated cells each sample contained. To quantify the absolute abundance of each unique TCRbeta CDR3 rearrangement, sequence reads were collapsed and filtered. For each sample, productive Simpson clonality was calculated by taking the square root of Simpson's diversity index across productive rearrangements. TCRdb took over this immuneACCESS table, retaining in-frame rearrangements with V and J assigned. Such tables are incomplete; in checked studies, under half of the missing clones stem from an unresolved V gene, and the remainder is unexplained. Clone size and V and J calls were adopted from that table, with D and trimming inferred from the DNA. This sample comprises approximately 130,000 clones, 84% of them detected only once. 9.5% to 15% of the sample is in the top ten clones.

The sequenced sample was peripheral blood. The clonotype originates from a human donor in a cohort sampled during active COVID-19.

The CDR3 amino acid sequence is: CASSSTPGLGSYEQYF. The DNA sequence is TGTGCCAGCAGTTCCACACCGGGACTAGGGAGCTACGAGCAGTACTTC. The V and J segments used are TRBV6-5 and TRBJ2-7, with 8 bases in between that match TRBD2. Including cysteine and phenylalanine, the CDR3 has 16 amino acids. Of all the DNA, just the CDR3 is kept, 48 bases in frame from base 1. CDR1 and CDR2 are drawn from the germline V gene: MNHEY, SVGAGI. V ends up 4 bases short and J 3 bases short, with an unmatched junction base count of 11.